The 31 T cell receptor beta chains below were found in one sample sequenced in a study of T cell responses to AZD1222 COVID-19 vaccine. This table comes from immunoSEQ multiplex PCR, and its TCRdb copy is limited to in-frame clones, with some not included. The profile shows about 130,000 clones, more than 90% of them singletons. The sequencing used peripheral blood, collected 28 days after the second AZD1222 dose. All receptors come from an adult who received the AZD1222 COVID-19 vaccine.

Here the CDR3 reads CASATGPRTDGYTF. The CDR3 DNA is TGTGCCAGTGCTACGGGACCCAGGACGGATGGCTACACCTTC. V gene TRBV27 combines with J gene TRBJ1-2; weak D call: TRBD1 (5 bases). Germline V gene lookup returns CDR1 MNHEY and CDR2 SMNVEV (reference sequence). The CDR3 sequence is 14 residues long. V lost 9 bases and J lost 6, with 20 bases in between.

The sample holds one count of this clone. The rearrangement joins TRBV15 to TRBJ1-1; no firm D call. This CDR3 has 15 amino acids. The germline CDR1 and CDR2 sequences are LNHNV and YYDKDF (reference sequence). The ends were cut back, 0 bases at V and 0 bases at J, with 8 bases in the middle. In DNA form, the CDR3 reads TGTGCCACCAGCAGAGATACAGACATGAACACTGAAGCTTTCTTT. Amino acid sequence: CATSRDTDMNTEAFF.

The V call is TRBV2, the J call TRBJ1-2; D call uncertain. Trimming took 3 bases from V and 3 from J, leaving 8 bases between them. From germline, CDR1 is SNHLY and CDR2 FYNNEI. The CDR3 loop spans 13 amino acids. The CDR3 DNA is TGTGCCAGCAGTGAGGTCAGTGACTATGGCTACACCTTC. Amino acid sequence: CASSEVSDYGYTF.

The J gene is TRBJ1-4, the V gene TRBV7-9; 8 bases align to TRBD1. With 5 bases clipped from V and 8 bases from J, the junction kept 10 bases outside the gene matches. Germline values: CDR1 SEHNR, CDR2 FQNEAQ (reference sequence). CDR3 length: 15 residues. The CDR3 here is CASSRADRVHEKLFF. The CDR3 region has the DNA TGTGCCAGCAGCCGCGCGGACAGGGTCCACGAAAAACTGTTTTTT.

The CDR3 here is CASSIESGRNSPLHF. The CDR3 nucleotides are TGTGCCAGTAGTATAGAGTCAGGGAGGAATTCACCCCTCCACTTT. This chain joins TRBV19 and TRBJ1-6; D possibly corresponds to TRBD1 (5 bases). Per the germline V gene, CDR1 is LNHDA and CDR2 is SQIVND (reference sequence). This CDR3 region has 15 residues. V gave up 0 bases and J gave up 7 bases, with 10 bases separating them.

This clone was observed a single time. The V call is TRBV6-5, the J call TRBJ2-5; tentatively, D is TRBD2 (6 bases). Germline loops: CDR1 MNHEY, CDR2 SVGAGI. The CDR3 loop spans 13 amino acids. V was trimmed by 6 bases and J by 0 bases, leaving 8 bases between them. The CDR3 spells CASSGGNQETQYF. The CDR3 DNA reads as TGTGCCAGCAGCGGAGGGAACCAAGAGACCCAGTACTTC.

This chain uses TRBV5-4 with TRBJ2-2; the match to TRBD1 covers 7 bases. The V and J ends lost 4 bases and 4 bases, in that order; junction bases with no gene match: 13. The CDR3 extends over 17 amino acids. Germline V lookup: CDR1 SGHNT, CDR2 YYREEE (reference sequence). CDR3 in DNA: TGTGCCAGCAGCCCCGAGGGACAGTCTAGGTTCACCGGGGAGCTGTTTTTT. Encoded protein: CASSPEGQSRFTGELFF.

The rearrangement joins TRBV7-9 to TRBJ2-7; no firm D call. The CDR3 extends over 11 amino acids. The germline CDR1 and CDR2 sequences are SEHNR and FQNEAQ (reference sequence). The V and J ends lost 11 bases and 5 bases respectively, with 13 bases between them. Here the CDR3 DNA reads TGTGCCGCCGGACCTCACCACGAGCAGTACTTC. Protein sequence: CAAGPHHEQYF.

J is TRBJ2-1 and V is TRBV9, with 7 positions matching TRBD1. V shed 5 bases and J 8 bases; nucleotides not matched to a gene: 10. CDR3 size: 14 residues. Germline CDR1 and CDR2: SGDLS and YYNGEE. CDR3 protein: CASSKGQAADEQFF. The CDR3 DNA reads TGTGCCAGCAGTAAAGGACAGGCGGCTGATGAGCAGTTCTTC.

The V call is TRBV9, the J call TRBJ1-6; maybe TRBD1 (5 bases). V shed 9 bases and J shed 6 bases, with 13 bases lying between them. The CDR3 has 13 residues. Germline values: CDR1 SGDLS, CDR2 YYNGEE. The CDR3 loop reads CATSRDSNSPLHF. As DNA, the CDR3 is TGTGCCACCTCCCGGGACTCTAATTCACCCCTCCACTTT.

This chain joins TRBV19 and TRBJ2-3; 9 bases match TRBD2. V lost 2 bases, J lost 1 base, and 4 bases stayed unmatched. Looked up from germline, CDR1 is LNHDA and CDR2 is SQIVND (reference sequence). The CDR3 covers 16 residues. The CDR3 coding sequence is TGTGCCAGTAGTATAAATAGCGGGAGCCGCACAGATACGCAGTATTTT. Its translation: CASSINSGSRTDTQYF.

CDR3 DNA: TGTGCTAGTGGCTCACTACAGGGCAGCTCCTACGAGCAGTACTTC. Translated, it gives CASGSLQGSSYEQYF. The chain employs TRBV12-5 and TRBJ2-7; TRBD1 is a possible D gene (6 bases). Germline V gives CDR1 LGHNT, CDR2 FRNRAP. V was clipped by 6 bases and J by 0 bases, with 15 bases between them. The CDR3 spans 15 residues.

This clone was seen a few times. The chain links TRBV24-1 to TRBJ2-2, with 7 bases matching TRBD2. The CDR3 covers 15 residues. Per germline, CDR1 KGHDR and CDR2 SFDVKD. V lost 3 bases to trimming and J lost 4 bases; unmatched junction nucleotides: 4. The DNA of the CDR3 is TGTGCCACCAGTGATGCCAGCGGGACCACCGGGGAGCTGTTTTTT. Its translation is CATSDASGTTGELFF.

The chain recombines TRBV4-3 with TRBJ2-7; D is uncertain. Germline V gene data show CDR1 as LGHNA and CDR2 as YSLEER. V gave up 4 bases and J gave up 3 bases, with 16 bases separating them. The CDR3 sequence is 15 residues long. Written as DNA, the CDR3 is TGCGCCAGCAGCCGAGATAGATCCGGAAACTACGAGCAGTACTTC. Translation gives CASSRDRSGNYEQYF.

This rearrangement joins TRBV5-6 to TRBJ2-5; TRBD2 matches at 13 bases. This CDR3 has 14 amino acids. The J segment lost 2 bases and the V segment lost 5 bases, leaving 0 bases of the junction unmatched. Germline-derived CDR1 and CDR2 are SGHDT and YYEEEE. The CDR3 here is CASRLAGGQETQYF. The CDR3 DNA sequence: TGTGCCAGCAGACTAGCGGGGGGGCAAGAGACCCAGTACTTC.

This chain uses TRBV5-1 with TRBJ1-1; no clear D gene. The CDR3 runs to 11 residues. V lost 0 bases to trimming and J lost 6 bases, with 3 bases between them. Looked up from germline, CDR1 is SGHRS and CDR2 is YFSETQ. The CDR3 is CASSLGAEAFF. CDR3 sequence (DNA): TGCGCCAGCAGCTTGGGGGCTGAAGCTTTCTTT.

The chain links TRBV2 to TRBJ2-3; D is tentatively TRBD1 or TRBD2 (6 bases each). V was cut by 6 bases and J by 0 bases, with 13 bases left in between. CDR3 length: 15 residues. Germline V gene data show CDR1 as SNHLY and CDR2 as FYNNEI. CDR3 sequence reads: CASREWGASTDTQYF. The CDR3 DNA follows: TGTGCCAGCAGAGAATGGGGGGCTAGCACAGATACGCAGTATTTT.

This clone was counted a single time. The chain links TRBV6-6 to TRBJ1-2; maybe TRBD1 (6 bases). The ends were cut back, 3 bases at V and 0 bases at J, with 14 bases in the middle. CDR1 is MNHNY, CDR2 SVGAGI, per germline (reference sequence). This CDR3 spans 16 amino acids. CDR3 nucleotide sequence: TGTGCCAGCAGTTATCGGAATGGGGGCGCTAACTATGGCTACACCTTC. Amino acids: CASSYRNGGANYGYTF.

CDR3 bases: TGTGCCTGGAGTGTAGCTGATTCCTACGAGCAGTACTTC. Translating gives CAWSVADSYEQYF. The genes are TRBV30 and TRBJ2-7; no definite D call. Germline CDR1 is GTSNPN and CDR2 is SVGIG (reference sequence). CDR3 length: 13 amino acids. V shed 0 bases and J shed 1 base, with 7 bases lying between them. Full variable domain (outside the CDR3, taken from reference TRBV30 and TRBJ2-7): SQTIHQWPATLVQPVGSPLSLECTVEGTSNPNLYWYRQAAGRGLQLLFYSVGIGQISSEVPQNLSASRPQDRQFILSSKKLLLSDSGFYLCAWSVADSYEQYFGPGTRLTVT.

This chain uses TRBV25-1 with TRBJ1-1; 8 nucleotides match TRBD1. Germline V gene sequence: CDR1 MGHDK, CDR2 SYGVNS. Trimming at V came to 6 bases and at J to 5 bases, leaving 11 bases not matched to a gene. The CDR3 is made up of 15 amino acids. This CDR3 reads CASRGYGTGRTEAFF. CDR3 nucleotides: TGTGCCAGCAGGGGATATGGGACAGGACGAACTGAAGCTTTCTTT.

The chain is built from TRBV11-3 and TRBJ1-1; the D is unclear. Between the trimmed V and J ends, which lost 6 bases and 3 bases, there was a span of 14 bases. The length of the CDR3 is 14 residues. Per the germline V gene, CDR1 is SGHNT and CDR2 is YENEEA. CDR3 in DNA: TGTGCCAGCAGGCGGGAGGGTCGGTACACTGAAGCTTTCTTT. This encodes CASRREGRYTEAFF.

This clone was observed a single time. The V and J genes are TRBV7-9 and TRBJ2-7; 9 nucleotides align to TRBD1. V lost 8 bases to trimming and J lost 5 bases; unmatched junction nucleotides: 7. Germline values: CDR1 SEHNR, CDR2 FQNEAQ (reference sequence). The CDR3 is 13 residues long. The DNA for the CDR3 is TGTGCCAGCTGTCGGACAGGGGACCACGAGCAGTACTTC. This codes for CASCRTGDHEQYF.

The V call is TRBV27, the J call TRBJ2-3; tentatively, D is TRBD2 (6 bases). Germline V gene sequence: CDR1 MNHEY, CDR2 SMNVEV (reference sequence). CDR3 length: 15 amino acids. Trimming stripped 4 bases from V and 1 base from J, with 12 bases between. The CDR3 here is CASSYRRERTDTQYF. In nucleotides, the CDR3 is TGTGCCAGCAGTTATCGACGGGAGCGCACAGATACGCAGTATTTT.

This rearrangement joins TRBV30 to TRBJ2-3; perhaps TRBD1 as D (6 bases). Trimming removed 2 bases from V and 2 bases from J, with 14 bases in between. The CDR3 is 15 residues long. CDR1 and CDR2 (germline): GTSNPN, SVGIG (reference sequence). Here the CDR3 DNA reads TGTGCCTGGAGTCCCGGGCAGGGGTCCACAGATACGCAGTATTTT. Amino acid sequence: CAWSPGQGSTDTQYF.

V is TRBV4-3 and J is TRBJ2-7; D is undetermined. The CDR3 totals 14 residues. V dropped 4 bases and J dropped 3 bases, with 13 bases sitting between them. The germline V gene has CDR1 LGHNA and CDR2 YSLEER. The CDR3 reads CASSLGLSGYEQYF. CDR3 sequence (DNA): TGCGCCAGCAGCCTCGGCCTCTCGGGCTACGAGCAGTACTTC.

The rearrangement uses TRBV2 and TRBJ1-5; 7 bases line up with TRBD1. This CDR3 has 14 amino acids. The V segment lost 7 bases and the J segment 6 bases; nucleotides outside the gene matches: 9. Germline V gives CDR1 SNHLY, CDR2 FYNNEI. CDR3 nucleotides: TGTGCCAGCAATCGACAGGGCCGGGGTCAGCCCCAGCATTTT. This translates into CASNRQGRGQPQHF. Full variable domain (remainder filled in from reference TRBV2 and TRBJ1-5): EPEVTQTPSHQVTQMGQEVILRCVPISNHLYFYWYRQILGQKVEFLVSFYNNEISEKSEIFDDQFSVERPDGSNFTLKIRSTKLEDSAMYFCASNRQGRGQPQHFGDGTRLSIL.

The chain uses TRBV12-3 or TRBV12-4 and TRBJ1-1, with D tentatively TRBD1 (5 bases). Trimming removed 5 bases from V and 10 bases from J, with 11 bases in between. CDR3 length: 11 residues. The CDR3 DNA reads as TGTGCCAGCAGTCCTGGGACGACAGCTTTCTTT. It translates to CASSPGTTAFF.

The gene calls are TRBV6-5 and TRBJ1-4; D call uncertain. Looked up from germline, CDR1 is MNHEY and CDR2 is SVGAGI. Trimming left V 0 bases short and J 8 bases short, with 7 bases between. The CDR3 is made up of 13 amino acids. The CDR3 DNA reads as TGTGCCAGCAGTTACTCGGGATTAGAAAAACTGTTTTTT. It codes for CASSYSGLEKLFF.

The gene calls are TRBV6-6 and TRBJ2-3, with 9 bases that match TRBD2. The CDR3 has 15 residues. V lost 4 bases, J lost 0 bases, and 2 bases stayed unmatched. CDR1 and CDR2 (germline): MNHNY, SVGAGI (reference sequence). CDR3 in amino acids: CASSSTSGSTDTQYF. The CDR3 region has the DNA TGTGCCAGCAGTTCCACTAGCGGGAGCACAGATACGCAGTATTTT.

The rearrangement joins TRBV19 to TRBJ1-1, with 7 bases lining up with TRBD1. J was trimmed by 1 base and V by 5 bases; bases with no gene match: 1. CDR1 is LNHDA and CDR2 is SQIVND in the germline V gene (reference sequence). CDR3 length: 13 residues. The CDR3 nucleotides read TGTGCCAGTAGTGAGGGGGCGAACACTGAAGCTTTCTTT. Its translation: CASSEGANTEAFF.

The rearrangement joins TRBV6-5 to TRBJ1-6; D possibly corresponds to TRBD1 (6 bases). The CDR3 totals 15 residues. Trimming stripped 6 bases from V and 9 bases from J, with 18 bases between. In germline, CDR1 is MNHEY, CDR2 SVGAGI. DNA of the CDR3: TGTGCCAGCAGGTACAGGGATCAGCGAAGTTCACCCCTCCACTTT. The encoded protein is CASRYRDQRSSPLHF.